This T cell receptor (beta chain) appears in the sequencing data of a study of identical twins. Findings and limits, study-wide: Rather than following the same donors, the conclusions depended on cross-sectional statistical analysis. Insertions were reduced in abundant cord blood beta clonotypes but not in memory repertoires.

The V and J ends lost 3 bases and 0 bases respectively, with 9 bases between them. This CDR3 contains 15 residues. As to this clonotype: Its antigen is undetermined.

TCRdb reprocessed the 5' RACE reads with MiXCR, giving one entry per CDR3 protein. In the table there are 540,000 or so distinct CDR3 sequences, 20% to 25% of which are singletons. This sample was also put to use in a study of yellow fever vaccine responses in identical twins.

The chain carries TRBV12-3 or TRBV12-4 and TRBJ2-1, with a possible D match to TRBD2 (6 bases). The sequencing sample was made of CD4+ T cells sorted from blood. The TCR was taken from a woman under 30 in good health. DNA for the CDR3: TGTGCCAGCAGTTTTGTGGGGGGCTCCTACAATGAGCAGTTCTTC. As protein: CASSFVGGSYNEQFF.